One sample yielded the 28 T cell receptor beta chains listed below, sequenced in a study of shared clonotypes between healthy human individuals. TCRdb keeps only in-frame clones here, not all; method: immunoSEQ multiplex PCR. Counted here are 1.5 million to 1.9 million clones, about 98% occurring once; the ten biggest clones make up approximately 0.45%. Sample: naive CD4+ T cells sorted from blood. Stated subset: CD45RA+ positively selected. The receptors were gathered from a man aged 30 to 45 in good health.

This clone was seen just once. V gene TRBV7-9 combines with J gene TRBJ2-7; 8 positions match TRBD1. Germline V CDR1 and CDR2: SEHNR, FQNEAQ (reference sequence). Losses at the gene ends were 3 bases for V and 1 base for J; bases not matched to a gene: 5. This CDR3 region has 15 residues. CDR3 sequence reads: CASSFRDRSSYEQYF. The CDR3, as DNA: TGTGCCAGCAGCTTCCGGGACAGGTCATCCTACGAGCAGTACTTC.

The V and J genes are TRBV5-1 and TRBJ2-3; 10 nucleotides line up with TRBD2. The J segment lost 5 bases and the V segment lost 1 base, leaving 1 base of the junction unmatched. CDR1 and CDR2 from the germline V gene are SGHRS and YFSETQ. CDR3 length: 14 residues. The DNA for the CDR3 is TGCGCCAGCAGCTTGCTAGCGGGAGTAGATACGCAGTATTTT. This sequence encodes CASSLLAGVDTQYF.

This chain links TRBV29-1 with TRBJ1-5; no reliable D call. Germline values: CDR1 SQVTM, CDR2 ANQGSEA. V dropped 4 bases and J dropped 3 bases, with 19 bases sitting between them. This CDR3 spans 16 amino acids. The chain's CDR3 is CSVVLGTGQLNQPQHF. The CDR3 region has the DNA TGCAGCGTTGTACTAGGAACGGGTCAGCTCAATCAGCCCCAGCATTTT.

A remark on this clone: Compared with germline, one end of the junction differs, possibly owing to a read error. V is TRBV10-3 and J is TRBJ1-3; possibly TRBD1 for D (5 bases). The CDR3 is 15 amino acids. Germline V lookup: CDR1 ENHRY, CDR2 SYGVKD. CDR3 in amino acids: CASSPDRDSGNTIYF. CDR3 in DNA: TGTGCCAGCAGTCCTGACAGAGACTCTGGAAACACCATATATTTT.

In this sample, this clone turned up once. CDR3 amino acids: CASSYLGTGEEKLFF. The CDR3 bases are TGCGCCAGCAGCTATCTCGGGACAGGGGAAGAAAAACTGTTTTTT. The chain has TRBV5-1 and TRBJ1-4, with 10 bases identical to TRBD1. The CDR3 spans 15 residues. V was clipped by 3 bases and J by 8 bases; unmatched bases: 7. CDR1 SGHRS and CDR2 YFSETQ come from the germline V gene.

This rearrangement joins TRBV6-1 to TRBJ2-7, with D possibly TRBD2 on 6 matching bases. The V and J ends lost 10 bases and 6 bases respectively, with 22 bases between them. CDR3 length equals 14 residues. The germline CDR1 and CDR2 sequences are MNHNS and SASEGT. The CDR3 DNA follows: TGTGCCACGAGGAGGGGTCCACTAGGAACCGAGCAGTACTTC. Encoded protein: CATRRGPLGTEQYF.

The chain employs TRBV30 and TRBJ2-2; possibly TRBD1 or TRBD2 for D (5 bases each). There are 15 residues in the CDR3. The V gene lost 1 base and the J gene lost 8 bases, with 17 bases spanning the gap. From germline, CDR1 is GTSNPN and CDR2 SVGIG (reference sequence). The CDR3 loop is CAWSGVPGPTGELFF. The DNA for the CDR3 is TGTGCCTGGAGTGGGGTTCCGGGACCCACGGGGGAGCTGTTTTTT.

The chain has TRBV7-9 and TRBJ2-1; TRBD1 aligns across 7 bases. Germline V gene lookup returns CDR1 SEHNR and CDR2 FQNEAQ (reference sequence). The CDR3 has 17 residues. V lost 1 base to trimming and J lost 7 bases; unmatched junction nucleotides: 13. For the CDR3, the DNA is TGTGCCAGCAGCTTAGTATCTTGGTCAGGGGGTGGGAATGAGCAGTTCTTC. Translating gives CASSLVSWSGGGNEQFF.

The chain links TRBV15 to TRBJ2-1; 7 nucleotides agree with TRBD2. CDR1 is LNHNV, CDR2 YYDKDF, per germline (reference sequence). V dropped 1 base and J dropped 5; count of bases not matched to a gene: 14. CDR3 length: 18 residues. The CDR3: CATSRVRGTGGADNEQFF. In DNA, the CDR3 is TGTGCCACCAGCAGAGTTCGGGGAACGGGAGGAGCGGACAATGAGCAGTTCTTC.

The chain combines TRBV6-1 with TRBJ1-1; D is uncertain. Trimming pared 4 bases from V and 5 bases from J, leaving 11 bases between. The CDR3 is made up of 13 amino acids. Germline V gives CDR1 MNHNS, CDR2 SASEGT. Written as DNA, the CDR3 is TGTGCCAGCAGTGGCCGCCTTCAGACTGAAGCTTTCTTT. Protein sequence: CASSGRLQTEAFF.

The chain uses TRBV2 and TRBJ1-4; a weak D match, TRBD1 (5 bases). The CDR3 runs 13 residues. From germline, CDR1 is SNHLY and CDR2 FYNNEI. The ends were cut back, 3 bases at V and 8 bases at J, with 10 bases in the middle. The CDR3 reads CASSDGAEEKLFF. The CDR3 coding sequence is TGTGCCAGCAGTGATGGGGCTGAGGAAAAACTGTTTTTT.

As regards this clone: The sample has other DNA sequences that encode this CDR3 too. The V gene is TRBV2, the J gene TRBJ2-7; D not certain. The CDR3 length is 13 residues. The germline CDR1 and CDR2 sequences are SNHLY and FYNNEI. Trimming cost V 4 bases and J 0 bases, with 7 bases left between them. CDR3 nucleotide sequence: TGTGCCAGCAGTGTTGGTCCCTCCTACGAGCAGTACTTC. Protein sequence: CASSVGPSYEQYF.

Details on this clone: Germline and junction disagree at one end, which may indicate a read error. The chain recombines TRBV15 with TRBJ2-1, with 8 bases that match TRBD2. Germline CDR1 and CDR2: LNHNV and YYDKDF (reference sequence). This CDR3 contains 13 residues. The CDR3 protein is CATIKREPNQQFF. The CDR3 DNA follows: TGTGCCACGATAAAGCGGGAGCCCAATCAGCAGTTCTTC.

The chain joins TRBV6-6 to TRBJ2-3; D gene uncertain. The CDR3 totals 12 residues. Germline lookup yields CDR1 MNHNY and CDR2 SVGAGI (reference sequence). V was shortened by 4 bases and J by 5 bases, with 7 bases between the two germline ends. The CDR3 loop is CASSLAGDTQYF. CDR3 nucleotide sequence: TGTGCCAGCAGTTTAGCTGGAGATACGCAGTATTTT.

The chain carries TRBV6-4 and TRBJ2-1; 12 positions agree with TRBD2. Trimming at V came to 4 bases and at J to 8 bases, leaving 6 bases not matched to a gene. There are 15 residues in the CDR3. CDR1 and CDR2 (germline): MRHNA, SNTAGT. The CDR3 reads CASSVLAGGVYEQFF. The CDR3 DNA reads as TGTGCCAGCAGTGTTCTAGCGGGAGGGGTATATGAGCAGTTCTTC.

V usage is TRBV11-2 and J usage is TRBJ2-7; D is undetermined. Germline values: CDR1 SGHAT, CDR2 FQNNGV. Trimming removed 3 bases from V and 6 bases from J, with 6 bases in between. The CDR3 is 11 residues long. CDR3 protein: CASSFRREQYF. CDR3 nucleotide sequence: TGTGCCAGCAGCTTTCGTCGCGAGCAGTACTTC.

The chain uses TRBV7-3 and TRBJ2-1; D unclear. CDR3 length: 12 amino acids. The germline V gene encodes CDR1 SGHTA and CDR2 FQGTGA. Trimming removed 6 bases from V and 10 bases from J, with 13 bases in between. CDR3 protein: CASRGPTGEQFF. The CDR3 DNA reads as TGTGCCAGCAGAGGACCCACCGGGGAGCAGTTCTTC.

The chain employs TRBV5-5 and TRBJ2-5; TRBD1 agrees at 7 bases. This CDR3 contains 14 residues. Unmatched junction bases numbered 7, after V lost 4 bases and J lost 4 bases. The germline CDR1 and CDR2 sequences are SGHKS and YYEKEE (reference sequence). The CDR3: CASSRDWTGETQYF. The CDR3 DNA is TGTGCCAGCAGCCGCGACTGGACAGGAGAGACCCAGTACTTC.

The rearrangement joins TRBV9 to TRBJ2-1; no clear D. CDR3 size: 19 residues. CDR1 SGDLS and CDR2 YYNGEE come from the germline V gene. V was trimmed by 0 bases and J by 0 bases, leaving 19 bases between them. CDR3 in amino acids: CASSVGKRRPPSSYNEQFF. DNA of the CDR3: TGTGCCAGCAGCGTAGGAAAGCGTCGTCCCCCAAGCTCCTACAATGAGCAGTTCTTC.

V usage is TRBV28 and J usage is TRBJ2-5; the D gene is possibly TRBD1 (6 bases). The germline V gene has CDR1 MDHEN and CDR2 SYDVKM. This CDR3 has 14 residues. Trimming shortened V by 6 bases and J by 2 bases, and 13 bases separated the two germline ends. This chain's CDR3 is CASRPPGVQETQYF. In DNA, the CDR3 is TGTGCCAGCAGGCCGCCAGGGGTGCAAGAGACCCAGTACTTC.

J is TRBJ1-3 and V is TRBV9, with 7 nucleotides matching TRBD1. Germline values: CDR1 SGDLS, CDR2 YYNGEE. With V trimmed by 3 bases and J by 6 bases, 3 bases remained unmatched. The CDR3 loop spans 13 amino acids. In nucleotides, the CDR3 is TGTGCCAGCAGCGGGCAGGGGGAAAACACCATATATTTT. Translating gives CASSGQGENTIYF.

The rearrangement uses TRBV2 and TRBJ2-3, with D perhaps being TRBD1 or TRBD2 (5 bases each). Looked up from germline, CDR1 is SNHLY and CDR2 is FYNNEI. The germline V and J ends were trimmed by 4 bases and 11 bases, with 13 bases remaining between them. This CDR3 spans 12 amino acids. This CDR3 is CASSVERGEQYF. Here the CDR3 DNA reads TGTGCCAGCAGTGTTGAGAGAGGGGAGCAGTATTTT.

CDR3 region: CASSPGLAGVFGDTQYF. The CDR3 nucleotides read TGTGCCAGCTCACCGGGACTAGCGGGAGTTTTTGGGGATACGCAGTATTTT. The genes are TRBV18 and TRBJ2-3, with 14 bases identical to TRBD2. The germline V gene encodes CDR1 KGHSH and CDR2 LQKENI. This CDR3 contains 17 residues. V lost 3 bases, J lost 6 bases, and 8 bases stayed unmatched.

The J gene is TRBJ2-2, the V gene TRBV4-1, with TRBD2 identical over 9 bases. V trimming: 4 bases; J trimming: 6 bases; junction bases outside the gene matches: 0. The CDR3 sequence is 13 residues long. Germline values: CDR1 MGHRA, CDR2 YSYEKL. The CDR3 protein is CASSLAGAGELFF. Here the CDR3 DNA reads TGCGCCAGCAGCCTAGCGGGAGCCGGGGAGCTGTTTTTT.

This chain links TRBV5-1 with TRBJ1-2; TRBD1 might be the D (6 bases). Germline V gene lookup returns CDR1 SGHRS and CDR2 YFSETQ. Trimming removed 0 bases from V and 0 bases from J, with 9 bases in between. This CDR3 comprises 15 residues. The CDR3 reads CASSLVAGANYGYTF. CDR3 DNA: TGCGCCAGCAGCTTGGTGGCAGGGGCTAACTATGGCTACACCTTC.

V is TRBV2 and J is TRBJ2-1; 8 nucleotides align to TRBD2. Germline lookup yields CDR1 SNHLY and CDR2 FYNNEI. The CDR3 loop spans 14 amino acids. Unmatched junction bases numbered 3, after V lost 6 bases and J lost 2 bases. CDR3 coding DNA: TGTGCCAGCAGACTAGCGGACGCCTACAATGAGCAGTTCTTC. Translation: CASRLADAYNEQFF.

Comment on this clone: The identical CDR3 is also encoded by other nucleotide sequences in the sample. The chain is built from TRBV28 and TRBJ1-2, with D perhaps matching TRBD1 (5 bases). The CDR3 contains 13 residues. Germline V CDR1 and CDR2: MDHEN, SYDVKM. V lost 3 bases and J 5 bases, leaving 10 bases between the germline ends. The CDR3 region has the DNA TGTGCCAGCAGTTTGCTGGGGGGGTATGGCTACACCTTC. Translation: CASSLLGGYGYTF.

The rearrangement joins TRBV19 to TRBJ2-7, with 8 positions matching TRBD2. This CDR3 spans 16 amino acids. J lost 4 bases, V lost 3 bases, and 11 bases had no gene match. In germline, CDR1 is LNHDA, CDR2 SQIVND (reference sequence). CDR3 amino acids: CASSIQLAGRYYEQYF. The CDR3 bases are TGTGCCAGTAGTATCCAATTAGCGGGACGATATTACGAGCAGTACTTC.